This T cell receptor beta chain was obtained from a study of T cells after yellow fever vaccination. This clonotype was detected only a few times. This CDR3 has 16 residues. Trimming cost V 4 bases and J 3 bases, with 18 bases left between them. Germline V gene lookup returns CDR1 SGDLS and CDR2 YYNGEE. TCRdb reprocessed the 5' RACE reads via MiXCR and lists one record per CDR3 protein. The profile shows some 550,000 distinct CDR3 sequences, about a fifth of them singletons. This clonotype was obtained from a man aged 25 to 45 who received the YFV17D yellow fever vaccine. This chain uses TRBV9 with TRBJ2-3, with a tentative D call TRBD2 (6 bases). Here the sequenced sample was PBMCs, taken 15 days after the yellow fever booster vaccination. The CDR3 here is CASSPSLFGGTDTQYF. As DNA, the CDR3 is TGTGCCAGCAGCCCGAGCTTGTTTGGGGGGACAGATACGCAGTATTTT.